This TCR beta chain originates from a study of blood T cell repertoires in COVID-19. The CDR3 runs to 13 residues. Germline CDR1 is KGHSH and CDR2 is LQKENI. V shed 3 bases and J shed 0 bases, with 3 bases lying between them. Clones were sequenced by immunoSEQ multiplex PCR, and TCRdb holds only the in-frame ones, with some missing. The profile shows approximately 75,000 clones, 65% to 85% of them singletons. The receptor's source is a man aged 45-65 years with COVID-19, enrolled during active disease. Sequencing was performed on peripheral blood. The chain carries TRBV18 and TRBJ1-3; no definite D call. CDR3: CASSPSSGNTIYF. The CDR3 nucleotides are TGTGCCAGCTCACCGAGCTCTGGAAACACCATATATTTT.